This TCR beta chain stems from a study of blood T cell repertoires in COVID-19. Under the authors' procedure: Amplification of reference gene primers provided the estimated nucleated cell counts. Only in-frame clones appear in the TCRdb table, and some are missing; sequencing was by immunoSEQ multiplex PCR. Clonal size and the V and J genes are those of that table, whereas D and trimming came from the DNA. The table records fewer than 300,000 clones, around 85% of them present only once. The sequenced sample consisted of peripheral blood. This TCR was recovered from a woman in her thirties with COVID-19, enrolled during active disease.

The CDR3: CASRPTSGGRYNEQFF. CDR3 coding DNA: TGCGCCAGCAGGCCTACTAGCGGGGGGCGTTACAATGAGCAGTTCTTC. V and J are TRBV5-1 and TRBJ2-1, with TRBD2 matching over 12 bases. This CDR3 region has 16 residues. Germline lookup yields CDR1 SGHRS and CDR2 YFSETQ. J gave up 4 bases and V 5 bases, and 7 bases lay outside the gene matches.